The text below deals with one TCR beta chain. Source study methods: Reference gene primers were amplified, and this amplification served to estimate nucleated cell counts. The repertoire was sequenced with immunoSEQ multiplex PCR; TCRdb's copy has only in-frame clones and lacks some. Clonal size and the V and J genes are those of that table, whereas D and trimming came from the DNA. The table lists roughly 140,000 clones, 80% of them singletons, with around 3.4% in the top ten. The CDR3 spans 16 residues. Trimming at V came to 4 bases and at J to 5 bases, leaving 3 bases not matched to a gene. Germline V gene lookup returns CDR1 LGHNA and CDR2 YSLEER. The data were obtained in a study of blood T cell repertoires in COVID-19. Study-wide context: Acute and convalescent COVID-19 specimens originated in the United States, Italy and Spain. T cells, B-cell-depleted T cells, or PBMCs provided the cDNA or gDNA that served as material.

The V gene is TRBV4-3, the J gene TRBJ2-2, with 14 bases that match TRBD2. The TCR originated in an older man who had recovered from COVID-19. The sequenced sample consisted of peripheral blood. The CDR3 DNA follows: TGCGCCAGCAGCCCAGGGACTAGCGGGAGAACCGGGGAGCTGTTTTTT. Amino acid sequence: CASSPGTSGRTGELFF.